This section outlines one T cell receptor beta chain sequence together with its context. Its target antigen remains unknown. The input lacks base qualities; no much larger clone sits a single base away. This record comes from a study of CD8 T cells in Susac syndrome (dated 2019 in TCRdb). In terms of the full investigation: The study used repertoire sequencing to test whether antigen drove CD8+ T cell activation and differentiation in Susac syndrome. The clonality of the CD8+ T cell repertoire was compared across over 10 healthy donors, some 14 Susac syndrome patients and about 15 multiple sclerosis patients. Overall results and qualifications from the work: The number of individuals in the TCR sequencing and HLA analysis was recognized as being relatively small.

Peripheral blood CD8+ and CD4+ T cells from healthy donors, Susac syndrome patients and multiple sclerosis patients were profiled using high-throughput TCR beta sequencing. Multiple sclerosis controls were treatment-naive patients with stable or active relapsing-remitting disease fulfilling revised McDonald criteria. Bulk CD8+ and CD4+ T cells were purified magnetically by negative isolation, whereas CD8+ TEMRA cells were enriched by FACS. Blood was collected in EDTA tubes and processed within 24 hours, with PBMCs isolated through density gradient centrifugation. PBMCs destined for TCR sequencing were cryopreserved in liquid nitrogen and later thawed in a 37 °C water bath. A purity of at least 90% was achieved for sorted or isolated CD4+, CD8+ and CD8+ TEMRA cells. RNA was extracted with the RNeasy kit and roughly 0.5 to 1 ug was reverse transcribed using random hexamers. The immunoSEQ multiplex PCR assay, covering 54 Vbeta and 13 Jbeta segments, was used to amplify TCR beta CDR3 regions. To correct PCR amplification bias, a synthetic template baseline was used for both primer optimization and computational correction. As for the authors' bioinformatics: Reads were annotated to V, D and J genes per IMGT and analyzed with immunoSEQ Analyzer, keeping only productive sequences. Clonality was computed as one minus Shannon entropy normalized by log2 of the number of productive unique sequences. For each patient and control, public and private clones were evaluated among the 100 most prevalent clones. Susac-specific clones were defined as absent from healthy and MS cohorts, over a thousand published viral clones and other ImmuneACCESS disease sequences. Clones were called with MiXCR by TCRdb after fastp trimmed the public reads at Q25, and only in-frame beta chains were retained. CDR3 protein duplicates are merged, each entry listing the most common genes and DNA. TCRdb, rather than the study authors, made the V and J calls. The sample records tens of thousands of distinct CDR3 sequences, roughly 91% of which are singletons. Of the sample, under 0.65% falls within the top ten clones.

This receptor was obtained from a human donor with multiple sclerosis. The material sequenced was CD8+ T cells from PBMCs.

The DNA sequence is given as TGTGCCAGCAGCTTAGTTTATAGTGGAAACACCATATATTTT. Translated, this gives CASSLVYSGNTIYF. Recombination connected TRBV11-2 to TRBJ1-3; no D gene can be assigned with confidence. From a lookup of the germline V gene, CDR1 and CDR2 are SGHAT and FQNNGV. The CDR3 contains 14 residues, cysteine and phenylalanine counted. Only the CDR3 DNA is retained, 42 bases long and in frame from the first base. The junction carries 7 bases between V and J, which are trimmed by 1 base and 3 bases respectively.